Described below is a single T cell receptor beta chain sequence and its context. Data came from immunoSEQ multiplex PCR; TCRdb stores just in-frame clones and leaves some out. The data show about 270,000 clones, 88% seen once. Per the germline V gene, CDR1 is SGHNT and CDR2 is YYREEE (reference sequence). The CDR3 is 15 residues long. V was shortened by 0 bases and J by 4 bases, with 13 bases between the two germline ends. The source of the sample is a study of blood T cell repertoires in COVID-19. V usage is TRBV5-4 and J usage is TRBJ2-5, with D possibly TRBD1 on 5 matching bases. Sequenced input: PBMCs or T cells enriched from blood (not recorded which). This clonotype was sampled from a woman aged 45-65 years who had recovered from COVID-19. The CDR3 here is CASSLVGAVGETQYF. CDR3 in DNA: TGTGCCAGCAGCTTGGTAGGGGCAGTGGGAGAGACCCAGTACTTC.